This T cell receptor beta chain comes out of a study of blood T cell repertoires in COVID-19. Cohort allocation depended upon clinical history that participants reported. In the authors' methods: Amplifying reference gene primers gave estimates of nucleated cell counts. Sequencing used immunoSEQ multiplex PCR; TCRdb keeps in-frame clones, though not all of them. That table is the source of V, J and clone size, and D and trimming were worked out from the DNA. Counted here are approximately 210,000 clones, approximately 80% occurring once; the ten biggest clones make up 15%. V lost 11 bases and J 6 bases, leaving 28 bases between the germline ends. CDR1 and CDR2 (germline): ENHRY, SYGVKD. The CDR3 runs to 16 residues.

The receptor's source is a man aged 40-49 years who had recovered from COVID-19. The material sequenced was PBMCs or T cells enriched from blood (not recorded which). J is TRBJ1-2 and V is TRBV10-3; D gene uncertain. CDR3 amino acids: CASRREGLTNIDGYTF. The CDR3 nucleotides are TGTGCCTCCCGTCGGGAGGGCTTGACGAATATAGATGGCTACACCTTC.